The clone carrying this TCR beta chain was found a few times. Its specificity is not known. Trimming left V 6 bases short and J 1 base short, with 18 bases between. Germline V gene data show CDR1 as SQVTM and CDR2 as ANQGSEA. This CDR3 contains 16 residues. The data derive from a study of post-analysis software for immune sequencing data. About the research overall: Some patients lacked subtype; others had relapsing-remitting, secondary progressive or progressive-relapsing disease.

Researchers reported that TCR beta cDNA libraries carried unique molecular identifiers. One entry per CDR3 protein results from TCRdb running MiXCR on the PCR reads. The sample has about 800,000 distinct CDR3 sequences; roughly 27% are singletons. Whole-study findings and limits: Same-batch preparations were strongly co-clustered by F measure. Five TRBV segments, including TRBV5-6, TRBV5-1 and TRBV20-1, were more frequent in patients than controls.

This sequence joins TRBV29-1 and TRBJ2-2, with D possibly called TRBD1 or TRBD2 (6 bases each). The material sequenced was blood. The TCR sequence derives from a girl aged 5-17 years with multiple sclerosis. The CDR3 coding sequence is TGCAGCGTCCAAAGTGCGGGACAAAAGAACACCGGGGAGCTGTTTTTT. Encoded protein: CSVQSAGQKNTGELFF.